What follows are 24 T cell receptor beta chains derived from one specimen sequenced in a study of CD8 T cells in Susac syndrome. Reverse transcription used roughly 0.5 to 1 ug RNA and random hexamers. Each CDR3 protein gets one entry after TCRdb re-called the immunoSEQ multiplex PCR reads with MiXCR. The sample lists about 140,000 distinct CDR3 sequences; about 95% were seen once. The sequenced sample was CD4+ T cells from PBMCs. The source is a human donor with multiple sclerosis.

The chain carries TRBV2 and TRBJ1-5, with 7 bases fitting TRBD1. CDR1 and CDR2 from the germline V gene are SNHLY and FYNNEI. Trimming cost V 5 bases and J 5 bases; bases outside gene matches: 6. The CDR3 consists of 14 residues. The CDR3 DNA reads as TGTGCCAGCAGTTACAGGGGTTGGGATCAGCCCCAGCATTTT. The encoded protein is CASSYRGWDQPQHF.

The chain is built from TRBV28 and TRBJ2-1; D gene unclear. The CDR3 consists of 13 residues. CDR1 is MDHEN, CDR2 SYDVKM, per germline. Trimming pared 7 bases from V and 6 bases from J, leaving 13 bases between. The CDR3 here is CASTSGRSNEQFF. The CDR3 nucleotides read TGTGCCAGCACCTCAGGACGCTCCAATGAGCAGTTCTTC. Full variable domain (missing parts from reference TRBV28 and TRBJ2-1): DVKVTQSSRYLVKRTGEKVFLECVQDMDHENMFWYRQDPGLGLRLIYFSYDVKMKEKGDIPEGYSVSREKKERFSLILESASTNQTSMYLCASTSGRSNEQFFGPGTRLTVL.

The gene calls are TRBV9 and TRBJ2-3; D is possibly TRBD1 (6 bases). The V gene lost 0 bases and the J gene lost 3 bases, with 8 bases spanning the gap. The CDR3 has 14 amino acids. CDR1 is SGDLS, CDR2 YYNGEE, per germline. CDR3 loop: CASSVDQGTDTQYF. CDR3 nucleotides: TGTGCCAGCAGCGTAGATCAGGGGACAGATACGCAGTATTTT.

The rearrangement joins TRBV7-9 to TRBJ2-3, with 11 bases matching TRBD2. Germline values: CDR1 SEHNR, CDR2 FQNEAQ (reference sequence). The CDR3 is 16 amino acids. Losses at the gene ends were 5 bases for V and 2 bases for J; bases not matched to a gene: 6. The CDR3 coding sequence is TGTGCCAGCAGCCATACTAGCGGGGGATTCACAGATACGCAGTATTTT. Its translation: CASSHTSGGFTDTQYF.

A single count supports this clonotype. The chain joins TRBV5-4 to TRBJ2-3; TRBD2 might be the D (6 bases). The V gene lost 2 bases and the J gene lost 5 bases, with 15 bases spanning the gap. Germline loops: CDR1 SGHNT, CDR2 YYREEE (reference sequence). The CDR3 is 15 residues long. In nucleotides, the CDR3 is TGTGCCAGCAGCTTAAAACAGGTCGGGGGAGATACGCAGTATTTT. Amino acid sequence: CASSLKQVGGDTQYF.

The rearrangement joins TRBV7-9 to TRBJ1-2, with a tentative D call TRBD1 (6 bases). With 0 bases removed from V and 6 bases from J, the gap between germline ends came to 14 bases. The CDR3 extends over 15 amino acids. The germline V gene has CDR1 SEHNR and CDR2 FQNEAQ (reference sequence). The CDR3 region has the DNA TGTGCCAGCAGCTTAGCATCCACAGGGATGGATGGCTACACCTTC. This gives the protein CASSLASTGMDGYTF.

The chain joins TRBV7-9 to TRBJ2-1; D uncertain. Germline CDR1 reads SEHNR; CDR2 reads FQNEAQ (reference sequence). The CDR3 length is 13 residues. Trimming removed 3 bases at V and 9 bases at J, with 12 bases between. Here the CDR3 DNA reads TGTGCCAGCAGCTTGGCCCGGGTGGCTGAGCAGTTCTTC. Its translation is CASSLARVAEQFF.

The rearrangement links TRBV24-1 to TRBJ2-5, with 9 bases lining up with TRBD2. Germline CDR1 KGHDR, CDR2 SFDVKD. This CDR3 contains 15 residues. Trimming took 5 bases from V and 5 from J; bases not matched to a gene: 8. The CDR3 is CATSGAGGIRETQYF. CDR3 DNA sequence: TGTGCCACCAGTGGCGCGGGGGGGATTAGGGAGACCCAGTACTTC.

The chain recombines TRBV6-1 with TRBJ1-2; 8 nucleotides align to TRBD1. CDR1 and CDR2 (germline): MNHNS, SASEGT. The length of the CDR3 is 16 residues. Losses at the gene ends were 5 bases for V and 4 bases for J; bases not matched to a gene: 12. This chain's CDR3 is CASSLQQGQVAYGYTF. The DNA for the CDR3 is TGTGCCAGCAGTCTCCAACAGGGACAGGTAGCCTATGGCTACACCTTC.

This sequence joins TRBV6-6 and TRBJ2-7; D call uncertain. The CDR3 spans 12 residues. Deletions cut 0 bases from V and 6 bases from J, with 6 bases between. CDR1 is MNHNY and CDR2 is SVGAGI in the germline V gene (reference sequence). CDR3 in amino acids: CASSYSTGEQYF. The CDR3 nucleotides read TGTGCCAGCAGTTACTCGACGGGCGAGCAGTACTTC.

This chain uses TRBV7-9 with TRBJ2-5; 7 bases line up with TRBD2. The CDR3 runs 16 residues. V gave up 4 bases and J gave up 2 bases; unmatched junction bases: 10. CDR1 and CDR2 (germline): SEHNR, FQNEAQ (reference sequence). For the CDR3, the DNA is TGTGCCAGCAGCTCACCGGGACCGGGGGGTCAAGAGACCCAGTACTTC. Its translation: CASSSPGPGGQETQYF.

V and J are TRBV7-9 and TRBJ2-1; 7 nucleotides line up with TRBD1. Unmatched junction bases numbered 4, after V lost 5 bases and J lost 6 bases. The length of the CDR3 is 13 residues. From germline, CDR1 is SEHNR and CDR2 FQNEAQ (reference sequence). CDR3 region: CASSKNRGNEQFF. The DNA for the CDR3 is TGTGCCAGCAGCAAAAACAGGGGCAATGAGCAGTTCTTC.

The chain carries TRBV28 and TRBJ2-7; TRBD1 matches at 7 bases. V gave up 6 bases and J gave up 7 bases; unmatched junction bases: 6. The CDR3 contains 12 residues. CDR1 and CDR2 from the germline V gene are MDHEN and SYDVKM. CDR3 residues: CASSRTQGEQYF. The DNA for the CDR3 is TGTGCCAGCAGCAGGACACAGGGGGAGCAGTACTTC.

The chain employs TRBV20-1 and TRBJ2-7; 7 bases match TRBD1. Losses at the gene ends were 2 bases for V and 0 bases for J; bases not matched to a gene: 10. CDR1 and CDR2 (germline): DFQATT, SNEGSKA (reference sequence). The CDR3 contains 16 residues. CDR3 sequence (DNA): TGCAGTGCTAGATCTCCCCCGGGACAGCACTCCTACGAGCAGTACTTC. Translated, it gives CSARSPPGQHSYEQYF.

The CDR3 region is CATSSTRVSYNEQFF. CDR3 DNA sequence: TGTGCCACCAGCTCCACCAGGGTCTCCTACAATGAGCAGTTCTTC. This chain joins TRBV24-1 and TRBJ2-1; D may be TRBD1 (5 bases). With 7 bases removed from V and 0 bases from J, the gap between germline ends came to 12 bases. Germline V lookup: CDR1 KGHDR, CDR2 SFDVKD. CDR3 length: 15 residues.

This chain links TRBV4-2 with TRBJ2-5, with TRBD1 matching 9 bases. Looked up from germline, CDR1 is LGHNA and CDR2 is YNFKEQ. This CDR3 is built from 16 residues. V shed 1 base and J 2 bases; nucleotides not matched to a gene: 5. Here the CDR3 DNA reads TGTGCCAGCAGCCAAGGTGTCGGGACAGGGCAAGAGACCCAGTACTTC. This encodes CASSQGVGTGQETQYF.

CDR3 loop: CASSSRTNQPQHF. The DNA for the CDR3 is TGTGCCAGCAGCTCAAGAACGAATCAGCCCCAGCATTTT. V and J are TRBV7-2 and TRBJ1-5; the D is unclear. The V gene's germline CDR1 is SGHTA and CDR2 FQGNSA. V dropped 4 bases and J dropped 4 bases, with 8 bases sitting between them. The CDR3 is made up of 13 amino acids.

For this clonotype: Since the CDR3 does not end with the conserved phenylalanine or tryptophan, this likely comes from a read error. For the CDR3, the DNA is TGTGCCTGGGGGACTCTTCCCTACGAGCAGTACCTC. Protein product: CAWGTLPYEQYL. The rearrangement uses TRBV30 and TRBJ2-7, with D possibly matching TRBD2 (6 bases). Germline CDR1 and CDR2: GTSNPN and SVGIG (reference sequence). The V end was cut by 5 bases, the J end by 2 bases, with 10 bases between. This CDR3 spans 12 amino acids.

The chain joins TRBV29-1 to TRBJ1-1; D is unresolved. The CDR3 totals 13 residues. The germline V and J ends were trimmed by 6 bases and 0 bases, with 11 bases remaining between them. CDR1 SQVTM and CDR2 ANQGSEA come from the germline V gene. CDR3 sequence: CSVPSDMNTEAFF. For the CDR3, the DNA is TGCAGCGTCCCTTCCGACATGAACACTGAAGCTTTCTTT.

The CDR3 DNA follows: TGTGCCAGCAGTTCCATGGGACAGGGGACGTCTAACTATGGCTACACCTTC. This gives the protein CASSSMGQGTSNYGYTF. The chain is built from TRBV27 and TRBJ1-2, with 10 bases that match TRBD1. The V gene end was trimmed by 4 bases and the J gene end by 0 bases; junction bases not matched to a gene: 8. The CDR3 length is 17 residues. Germline-derived CDR1 and CDR2 are MNHEY and SMNVEV (reference sequence).

This clonotype was detected only once. The V and J genes are TRBV2 and TRBJ2-4; 8 nucleotides line up with TRBD1. With 7 bases clipped from V and 6 bases from J, the junction kept 8 bases outside the gene matches. The CDR3 loop spans 14 amino acids. CDR1 SNHLY and CDR2 FYNNEI come from the germline V gene. CDR3 DNA: TGTGCCAGCACCCTGGCGGGGACAGGAAACATTCAGTACTTC. It encodes CASTLAGTGNIQYF.

The genes are TRBV4-3 and TRBJ1-5, with 8 bases identical to TRBD1. This CDR3 region has 15 residues. The junction had 5 bases not matched to a gene; V was cut back by 4 bases and J by 3 bases. Looked up from germline, CDR1 is LGHNA and CDR2 is YSLEER. The CDR3 loop is CASSPADRDNQPQHF. CDR3 nucleotide sequence: TGCGCCAGCAGCCCAGCGGACAGGGACAATCAGCCCCAGCATTTT.

The rearrangement links TRBV2 to TRBJ2-7; tentative D call: TRBD1 (5 bases). From germline, CDR1 is SNHLY and CDR2 FYNNEI. CDR3 length: 14 residues. Trimming stripped 8 bases from V and 1 base from J, with 15 bases between. CDR3 sequence (DNA): TGTGCCAGCGCGGCGCAGGGCAGGTCCTACGAGCAGTACTTC. It encodes CASAAQGRSYEQYF.

V gene TRBV7-2 combines with J gene TRBJ2-3; possibly TRBD1 for D (5 bases). CDR1 and CDR2 from the germline V gene are SGHTA and FQGNSA. V lost 0 bases to trimming and J lost 14 bases, with 15 bases between them. CDR3 size: 13 residues. The CDR3 here is CASSLAQGSIGYF. The CDR3 DNA follows: TGTGCCAGCAGCTTAGCGCAGGGCTCGATAGGGTATTTT. Together with reference TRBV7-2 and TRBJ2-3, the CDR3 gives the full variable domain: GAGVSQSPSNKVTEKGKDVELRCDPISGHTALYWYRQSLGQGLEFLIYFQGNSAPDKSGLPSDRFSAERTGGSVSTLTIQRTQQEDSAVYLCASSLAQGSIGYFGPGTRLTVL.